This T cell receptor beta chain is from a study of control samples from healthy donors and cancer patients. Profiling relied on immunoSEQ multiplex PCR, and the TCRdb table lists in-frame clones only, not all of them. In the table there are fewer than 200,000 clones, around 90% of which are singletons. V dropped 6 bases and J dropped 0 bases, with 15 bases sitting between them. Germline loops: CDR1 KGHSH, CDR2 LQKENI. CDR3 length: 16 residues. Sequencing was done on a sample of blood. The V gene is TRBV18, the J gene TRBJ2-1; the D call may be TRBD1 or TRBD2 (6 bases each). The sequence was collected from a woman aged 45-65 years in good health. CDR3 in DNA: TGTGCCAGCTCGTCCCGGAGGGGGGCCTCCTACAATGAGCAGTTCTTC. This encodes CASSSRRGASYNEQFF.